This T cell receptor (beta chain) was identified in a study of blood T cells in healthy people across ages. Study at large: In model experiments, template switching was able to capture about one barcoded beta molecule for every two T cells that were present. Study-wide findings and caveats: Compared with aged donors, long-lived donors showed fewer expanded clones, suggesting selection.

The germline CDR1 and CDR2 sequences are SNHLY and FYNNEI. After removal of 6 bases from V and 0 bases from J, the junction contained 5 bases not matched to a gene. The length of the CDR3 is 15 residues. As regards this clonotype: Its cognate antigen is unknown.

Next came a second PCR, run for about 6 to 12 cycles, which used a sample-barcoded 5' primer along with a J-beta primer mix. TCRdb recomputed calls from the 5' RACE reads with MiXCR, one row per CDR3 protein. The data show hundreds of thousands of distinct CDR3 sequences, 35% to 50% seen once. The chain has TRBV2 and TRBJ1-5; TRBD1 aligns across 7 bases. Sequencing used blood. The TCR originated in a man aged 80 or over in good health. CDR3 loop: CASRATGYSNQPQHF. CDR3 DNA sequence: TGTGCCAGCAGGGCGACAGGGTATAGCAATCAGCCCCAGCATTTT.